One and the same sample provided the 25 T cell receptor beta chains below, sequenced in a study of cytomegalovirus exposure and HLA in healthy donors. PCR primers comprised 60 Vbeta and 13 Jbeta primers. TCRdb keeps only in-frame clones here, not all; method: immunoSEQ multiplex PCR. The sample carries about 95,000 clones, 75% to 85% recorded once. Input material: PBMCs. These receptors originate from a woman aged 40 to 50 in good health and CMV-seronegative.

CDR3 loop: CASSEGDWLSINEQFF. In DNA form, the CDR3 reads TGTGCCAGCAGTGAAGGGGACTGGCTGAGCATCAATGAGCAGTTCTTC. The chain uses TRBV2 and TRBJ2-1; maybe TRBD2 (6 bases). The CDR3 has 16 residues. Trimming shortened V by 1 base and J by 6 bases, and 16 bases separated the two germline ends. Germline V gives CDR1 SNHLY, CDR2 FYNNEI.

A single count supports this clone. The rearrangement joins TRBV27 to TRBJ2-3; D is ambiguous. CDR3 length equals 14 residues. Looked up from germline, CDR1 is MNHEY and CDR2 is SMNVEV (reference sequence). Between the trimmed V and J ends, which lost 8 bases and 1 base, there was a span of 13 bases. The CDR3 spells CASQWALGTDTQYF. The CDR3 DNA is TGTGCCAGCCAGTGGGCCCTGGGCACAGATACGCAGTATTTT.

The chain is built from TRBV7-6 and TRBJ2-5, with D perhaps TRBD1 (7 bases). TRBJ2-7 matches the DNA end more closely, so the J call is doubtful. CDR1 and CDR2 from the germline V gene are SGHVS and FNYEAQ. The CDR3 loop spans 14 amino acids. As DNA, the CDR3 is TGTGCCAGCAGCTCAGGGGGGTTGGGCTACGAGCAGTACTTC. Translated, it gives CASSSGGLGYEQYF.

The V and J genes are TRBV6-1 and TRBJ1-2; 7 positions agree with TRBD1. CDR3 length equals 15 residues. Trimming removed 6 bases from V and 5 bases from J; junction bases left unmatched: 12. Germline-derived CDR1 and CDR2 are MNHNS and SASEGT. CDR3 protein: CASSIVRQGLYGYTF. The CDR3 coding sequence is TGTGCCAGCAGCATTGTCAGACAGGGCTTGTATGGCTACACCTTC.

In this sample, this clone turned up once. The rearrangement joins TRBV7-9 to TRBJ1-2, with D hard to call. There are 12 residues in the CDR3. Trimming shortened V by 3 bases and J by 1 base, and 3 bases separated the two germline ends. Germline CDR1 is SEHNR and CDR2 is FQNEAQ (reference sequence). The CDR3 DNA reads TGTGCCAGCAGCTTTAATAACTATGGCTACACCTTC. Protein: CASSFNNYGYTF.

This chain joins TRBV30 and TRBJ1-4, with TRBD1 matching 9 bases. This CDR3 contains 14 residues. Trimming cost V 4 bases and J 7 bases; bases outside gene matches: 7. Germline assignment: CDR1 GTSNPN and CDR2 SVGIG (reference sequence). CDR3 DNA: TGTGCCTGGACTCGGGACAGGGTGGCTGAAAAACTGTTTTTT. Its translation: CAWTRDRVAEKLFF. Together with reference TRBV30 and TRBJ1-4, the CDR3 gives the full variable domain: SQTIHQWPATLVQPVGSPLSLECTVEGTSNPNLYWYRQAAGRGLQLLFYSVGIGQISSEVPQNLSASRPQDRQFILSSKKLLLSDSGFYLCAWTRDRVAEKLFFGSGTQLSVL.

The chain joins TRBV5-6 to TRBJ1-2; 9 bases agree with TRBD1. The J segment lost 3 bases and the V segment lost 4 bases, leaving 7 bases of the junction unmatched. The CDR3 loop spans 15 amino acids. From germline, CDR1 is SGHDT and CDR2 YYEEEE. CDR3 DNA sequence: TGTGCCAGCAGCGACTCCGGGACAGGGCACTATGGCTACACCTTC. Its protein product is CASSDSGTGHYGYTF.

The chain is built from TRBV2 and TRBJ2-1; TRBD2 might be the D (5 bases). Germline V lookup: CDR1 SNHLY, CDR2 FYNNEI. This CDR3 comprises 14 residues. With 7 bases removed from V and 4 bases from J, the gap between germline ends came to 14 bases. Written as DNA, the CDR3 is TGTGCCAGCAAGGAGTACGGACTTTACAATGAGCAGTTCTTC. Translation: CASKEYGLYNEQFF.

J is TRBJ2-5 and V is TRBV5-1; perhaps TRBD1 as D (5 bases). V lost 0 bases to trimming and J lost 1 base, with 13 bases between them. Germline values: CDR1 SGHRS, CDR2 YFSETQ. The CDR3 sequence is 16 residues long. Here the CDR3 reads CASSLAWGTGQETQYF. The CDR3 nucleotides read TGCGCCAGCAGCTTGGCCTGGGGCACCGGCCAAGAGACCCAGTACTTC.

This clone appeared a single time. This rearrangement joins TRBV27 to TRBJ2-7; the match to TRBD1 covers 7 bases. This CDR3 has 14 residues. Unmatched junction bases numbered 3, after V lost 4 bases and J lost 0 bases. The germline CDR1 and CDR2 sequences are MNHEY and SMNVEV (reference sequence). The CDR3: CASSYQGVSYEQYF. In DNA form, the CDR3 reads TGTGCCAGCAGTTACCAGGGGGTCTCCTACGAGCAGTACTTC.

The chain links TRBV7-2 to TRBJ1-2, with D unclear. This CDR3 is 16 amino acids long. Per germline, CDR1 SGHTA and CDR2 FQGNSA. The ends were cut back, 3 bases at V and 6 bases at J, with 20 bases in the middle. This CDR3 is CASSFYGVGALNGYTF. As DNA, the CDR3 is TGTGCCAGCAGCTTTTACGGGGTGGGCGCTCTTAATGGCTACACCTTC.

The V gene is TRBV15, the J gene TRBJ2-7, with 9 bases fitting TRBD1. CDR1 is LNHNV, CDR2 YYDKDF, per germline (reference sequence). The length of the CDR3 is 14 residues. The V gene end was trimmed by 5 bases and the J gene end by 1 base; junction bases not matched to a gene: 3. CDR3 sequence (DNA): TGTGCCACCAGCGTGGGACAGGGATCCTACGAGCAGTACTTC. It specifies CATSVGQGSYEQYF.

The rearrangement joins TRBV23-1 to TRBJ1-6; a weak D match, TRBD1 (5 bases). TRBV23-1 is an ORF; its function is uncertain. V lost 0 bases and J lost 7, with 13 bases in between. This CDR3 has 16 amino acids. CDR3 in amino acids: CASSQSTGRANSPLHF. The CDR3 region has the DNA TGCGCCAGCAGTCAATCGACGGGCAGGGCAAATTCACCCCTCCACTTT.

The DNA of the CDR3 is TGTGCCAGCAGTTACTCCCCGTCGAACACCGGGGAGCTGTTTTTT. Its translation: CASSYSPSNTGELFF. This sequence joins TRBV6-5 and TRBJ2-2; D ambiguous. The germline V and J ends were trimmed by 0 bases and 0 bases, with 5 bases remaining between them. This CDR3 contains 15 residues. Per the germline V gene, CDR1 is MNHEY and CDR2 is SVGAGI.

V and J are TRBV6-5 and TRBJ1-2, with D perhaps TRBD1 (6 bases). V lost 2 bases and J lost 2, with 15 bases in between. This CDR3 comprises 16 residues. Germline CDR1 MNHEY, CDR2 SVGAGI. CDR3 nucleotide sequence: TGTGCCAGCAGTTACGGGGTACAGGGCCGCAACTATGGCTACACCTTC. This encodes CASSYGVQGRNYGYTF.

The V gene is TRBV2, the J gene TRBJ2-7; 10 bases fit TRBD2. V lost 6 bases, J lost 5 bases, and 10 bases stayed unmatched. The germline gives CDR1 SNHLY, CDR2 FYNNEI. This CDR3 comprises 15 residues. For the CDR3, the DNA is TGTGCCAGCAGAAACGAGCATAGCGGGGGGAACGAGCAGTACTTC. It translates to CASRNEHSGGNEQYF.

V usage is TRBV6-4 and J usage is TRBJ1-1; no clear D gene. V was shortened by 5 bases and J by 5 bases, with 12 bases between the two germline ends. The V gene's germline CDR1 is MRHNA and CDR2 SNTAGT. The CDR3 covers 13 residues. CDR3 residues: CASSFDLGTEAFF. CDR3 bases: TGTGCCAGCAGTTTCGACCTCGGGACTGAAGCTTTCTTT.

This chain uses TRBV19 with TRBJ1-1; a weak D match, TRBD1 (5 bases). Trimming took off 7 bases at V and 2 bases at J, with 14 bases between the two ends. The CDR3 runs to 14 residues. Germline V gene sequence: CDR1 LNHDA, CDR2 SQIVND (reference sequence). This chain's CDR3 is CASKTGDRNTEAFF. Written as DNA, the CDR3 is TGTGCCAGTAAAACAGGAGACAGAAACACTGAAGCTTTCTTT. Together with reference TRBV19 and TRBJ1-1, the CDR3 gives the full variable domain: DGGITQSPKYLFRKEGQNVTLSCEQNLNHDAMYWYRQDPGQGLRLIYYSQIVNDFQKGDIAEGYSVSREKKESFPLTVTSAQKNPTAFYLCASKTGDRNTEAFFGQGTRLTVV.

CDR3: CASSYGTGGYEQYF. CDR3 bases: TGTGCCAGCAGTTACGGGACAGGGGGCTACGAGCAGTACTTC. This chain uses TRBV6-5 with TRBJ2-7, with 11 bases matching TRBD1. CDR1 and CDR2 from the germline V gene are MNHEY and SVGAGI. The CDR3 spans 14 residues. V dropped 2 bases and J dropped 3; count of bases not matched to a gene: 0.

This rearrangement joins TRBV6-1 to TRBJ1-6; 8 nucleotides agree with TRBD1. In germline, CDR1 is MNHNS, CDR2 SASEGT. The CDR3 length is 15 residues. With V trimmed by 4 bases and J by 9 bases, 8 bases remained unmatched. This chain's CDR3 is CASSAQGAAGSPLHF. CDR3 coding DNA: TGTGCCAGCAGTGCCCAGGGGGCGGCGGGTTCACCCCTCCACTTT.

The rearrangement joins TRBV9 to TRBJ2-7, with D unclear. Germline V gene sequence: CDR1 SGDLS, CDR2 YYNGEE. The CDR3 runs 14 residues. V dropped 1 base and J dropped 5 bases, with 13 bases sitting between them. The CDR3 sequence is CASSVTPLAHEQYF. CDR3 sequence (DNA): TGTGCCAGCAGCGTAACCCCACTTGCACACGAGCAGTACTTC.

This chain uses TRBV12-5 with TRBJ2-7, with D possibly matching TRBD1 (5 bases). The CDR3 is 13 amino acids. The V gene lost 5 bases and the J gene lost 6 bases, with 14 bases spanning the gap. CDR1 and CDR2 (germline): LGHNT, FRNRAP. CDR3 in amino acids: CASGAGQSGEQYF. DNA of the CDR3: TGTGCTAGTGGTGCCGGACAATCGGGCGAGCAGTACTTC.

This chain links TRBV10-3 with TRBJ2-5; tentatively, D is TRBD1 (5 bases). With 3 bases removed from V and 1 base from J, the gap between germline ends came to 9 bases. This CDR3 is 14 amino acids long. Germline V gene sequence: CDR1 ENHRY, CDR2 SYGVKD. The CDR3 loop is CAISETGPQETQYF. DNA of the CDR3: TGTGCCATCAGTGAAACAGGCCCCCAAGAGACCCAGTACTTC.

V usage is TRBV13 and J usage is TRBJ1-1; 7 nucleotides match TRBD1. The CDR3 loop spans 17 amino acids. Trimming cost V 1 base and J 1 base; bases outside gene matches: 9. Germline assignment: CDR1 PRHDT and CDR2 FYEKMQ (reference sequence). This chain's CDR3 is CASSLEDRDGSNTEAFF. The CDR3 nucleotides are TGTGCCAGCAGCTTAGAAGACAGGGATGGGTCGAACACTGAAGCTTTCTTT.

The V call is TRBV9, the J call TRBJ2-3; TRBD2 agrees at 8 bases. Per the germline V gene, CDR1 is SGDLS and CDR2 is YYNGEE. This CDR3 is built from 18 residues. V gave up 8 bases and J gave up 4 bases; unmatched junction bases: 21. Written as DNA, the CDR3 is TGTGCCAGGTGCCCGAGGGAGGAAGCGGGGGTTAATGCAGATACGCAGTATTTT. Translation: CARCPREEAGVNADTQYF.